This TCR beta chain was obtained from a study of blood T cell repertoires in COVID-19. The protocol was immunoSEQ multiplex PCR, while the TCRdb copy is restricted to in-frame clones and leaves out a portion. The sample has about 75,000 clones; around 80% are singletons. With 2 bases clipped from V and 3 bases from J, the junction kept 8 bases outside the gene matches. Germline CDR1 MDHEN, CDR2 SYDVKM. The CDR3 is 17 amino acids. This TCR came from a woman aged 50 to 60 with acute or convalescent COVID-19. The material sequenced was peripheral blood. The chain links TRBV28 to TRBJ2-1; TRBD2 matches at 9 bases. CDR3 DNA sequence: TGTGCCAGCAGTTTACGCCGACTAGCGGACTACTACAATGAGCAGTTCTTC. Its translation is CASSLRRLADYYNEQFF.